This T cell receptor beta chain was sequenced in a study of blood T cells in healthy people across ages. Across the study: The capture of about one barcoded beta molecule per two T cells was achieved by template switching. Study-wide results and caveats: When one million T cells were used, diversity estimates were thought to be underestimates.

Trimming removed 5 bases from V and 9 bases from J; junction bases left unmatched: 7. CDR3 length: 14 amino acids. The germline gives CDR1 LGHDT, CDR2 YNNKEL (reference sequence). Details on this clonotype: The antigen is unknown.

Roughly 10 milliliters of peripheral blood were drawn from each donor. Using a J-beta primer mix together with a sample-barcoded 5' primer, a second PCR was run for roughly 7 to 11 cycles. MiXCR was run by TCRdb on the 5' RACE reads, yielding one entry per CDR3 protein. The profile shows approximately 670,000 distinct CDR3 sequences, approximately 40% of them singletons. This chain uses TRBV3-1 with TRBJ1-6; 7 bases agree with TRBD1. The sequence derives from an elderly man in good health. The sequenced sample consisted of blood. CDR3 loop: CASSYGQETSPLHF. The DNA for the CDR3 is TGTGCCAGCAGCTATGGACAGGAGACTTCACCCCTCCACTTT.